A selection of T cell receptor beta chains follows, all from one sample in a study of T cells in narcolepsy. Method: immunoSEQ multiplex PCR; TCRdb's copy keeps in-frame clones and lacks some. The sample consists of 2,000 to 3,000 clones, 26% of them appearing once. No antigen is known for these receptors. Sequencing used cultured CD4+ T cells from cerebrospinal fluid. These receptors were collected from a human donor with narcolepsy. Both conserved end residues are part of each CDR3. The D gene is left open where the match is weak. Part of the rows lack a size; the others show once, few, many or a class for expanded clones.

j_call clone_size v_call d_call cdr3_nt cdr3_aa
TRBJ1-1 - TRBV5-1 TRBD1 TGCGCCAGCAGCTTCCAGGGGGCGGACACTGAAGCTTTCTTT CASSFQGADTEAFF
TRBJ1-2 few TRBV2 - TGTGCCAGCAGTGGGGAGAACTATGGCTACACCTTC CASSGENYGYTF
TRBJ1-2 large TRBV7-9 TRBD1 TGTGCCAGCAGCTTGGGAGCGGGACAGGCGGCGGATGGCTACACCTTC CASSLGAGQAADGYTF
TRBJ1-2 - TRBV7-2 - TGTGCCAGCAGCAAGGGGACGGGAATTTCTTATGGCTACACCTTC CASSKGTGISYGYTF
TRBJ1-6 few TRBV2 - TGTGCCAGCAGTGAAGAGCAGGGAGGGAATTCACCCCTCCACTTT CASSEEQGGNSPLHF
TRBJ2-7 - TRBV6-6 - TGTGCCAGCAGAAAGGGGGATTCCTACGAGCAGTACTTC CASRKGDSYEQYF
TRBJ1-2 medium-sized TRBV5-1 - TGCGCCAGCAGCTTGGAGGCAGGTTCGACTAACTATGGCTACACCTTC CASSLEAGSTNYGYTF
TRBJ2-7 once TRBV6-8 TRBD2 TGTGCCAGCAGTTACTCGGACGGCGAGCGGGGGGCTTTCTGCCTCTACGAGCAGTACTTC CASSYSDGERGAFCLYEQYF
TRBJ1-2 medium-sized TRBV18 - TGTGCCAGCTCACCAAACGGACGGGACTATGGCTACACCTTC CASSPNGRDYGYTF
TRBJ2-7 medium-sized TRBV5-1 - TGCGCCAGCAGCACGGCAGGGGGGCAGAGCTCCTACGAGCAGTACTTC CASSTAGGQSSYEQYF
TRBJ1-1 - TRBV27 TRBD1 TGTGCCAGCAGAGGGGGCGCGGTCGTCGCTGAAGCTTTCTTT CASRGGAVVAEAFF
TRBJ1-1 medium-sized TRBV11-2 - TGTGCCAGCAGCTTTTCCGGTGGCAACACTGAAGCTTTCTTT CASSFSGGNTEAFF
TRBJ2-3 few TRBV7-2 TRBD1 TGTGCCAGCAGCTTAGTATCTGGACAGGGAGACACAGATACGCAGTATTTT CASSLVSGQGDTDTQYF
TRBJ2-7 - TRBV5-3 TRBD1 TGTGCCAGCAGGCAGACAGGGGTGAACGAGCAGTACTTC CASRQTGVNEQYF
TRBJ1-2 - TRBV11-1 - TGTGCCAGCAGACGGGCAGTCCCGGGATACGGCTACACCTTC CASRRAVPGYGYTF
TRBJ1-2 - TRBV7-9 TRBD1 TGTGCCAGCAGCTTCGTGACAGGGGGCGGGAATTATGGCTACACCTTC CASSFVTGGGNYGYTF
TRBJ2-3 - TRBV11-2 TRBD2 TGTGCCAGCAGCTTAGTTGGGCGGACTAGCATGCATACGCAGTATTTT CASSLVGRTSMHTQYF
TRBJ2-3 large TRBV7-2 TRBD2 TGTGCCAGCGGGGGTGGGACTAACACAGATACGCAGTATTTT CASGGGTNTDTQYF